This TCR beta chain was captured by sequencing in a study of CD8 T cell repertoires and HIV-1 epitope variants. The study's findings and limits: The assay identified only TCR beta chains of antigen-proliferating T cells. Of roughly ten antigen-specific beta clonotypes, six appeared to cross-react with escape variants.

Sequencing was performed with immunoSEQ multiplex PCR; in TCRdb, only in-frame clones are kept and a portion is missing. The sample shows fewer than 6,500 clones, less than 65% of them seen only once. To note about this clone: Antigen: not known.

The sequenced sample was cultured CD8+ T cells derived from PBMCs. The receptor comes from a male donor with HIV.

The CDR3 here is CASSQESLQRDGYTF. DNA for the CDR3: TGCGCCAGCAGCCAAGAGAGTCTACAGCGGGATGGCTACACCTTC. The chain is built from TRBV4-3 and TRBJ1-2, with D unresolved. V lost 0 bases and J lost 6, with 14 bases in between. This CDR3 has 15 residues. From germline, CDR1 is LGHNA and CDR2 YSLEER.